Listed below are T cell receptor beta chains from one sample, sequenced in a study of cytomegalovirus exposure and HLA in healthy donors. Here immunoSEQ multiplex PCR was the method, and the copy in TCRdb shows in-frame clones only, minus some. The table shows about 250,000 clones, with about 87% occurring only once. Sequencing was carried out using PBMCs. The receptors derive from a man between 18 and 35 years old in good health and CMV-seronegative. CDR3s include the opening cysteine and the closing phenylalanine or tryptophan. Fields, in order: J gene, D gene, V gene, clone size, CDR3 protein, CDR3 DNA. A D gene is named only where the DNA matches it firmly. Expanded clones are given a class, and other clones once, few, many or no size at all.

J: TRBJ2-5; D: TRBD2; V: TRBV7-9; size: once; CDR3: CASSLNTWTIAGVKETQYF; DNA: TGTGCCAGCAGCTTGAACACATGGACTATAGCGGGAGTAAAAGAGACCCAGTACTTC
J: TRBJ1-6; D: NA; V: TRBV30; size: NA; CDR3: CAWSAGGGGNSPLHF; DNA: TGTGCCTGGAGTGCGGGGGGCGGTGGTAATTCACCCCTCCACTTT
J: TRBJ2-7; D: TRBD1; V: TRBV4-3; size: NA; CDR3: CASSPNPGQYEQYF; DNA: TGCGCCAGCAGCCCCAACCCGGGACAGTACGAGCAGTACTTC
J: TRBJ1-5; D: TRBD1; V: TRBV7-9; size: NA; CDR3: CASSPQGAGNQPQHF; DNA: TGTGCCAGCAGCCCACAGGGGGCGGGGAATCAGCCCCAGCATTTT
J: TRBJ2-7; D: TRBD1; V: TRBV4-1; size: NA; CDR3: CASSQGGGRSYEQYF; DNA: TGCGCCAGCAGCCAAGGAGGGGGCCGCTCCTACGAGCAGTACTTC
J: TRBJ2-7; D: NA; V: TRBV7-3; size: NA; CDR3: CASSPWGTSFF; DNA: TGTGCCAGCAGCCCCTGGGGAACTAGCTTTTTC
J: TRBJ2-7; D: NA; V: TRBV27; size: once; CDR3: CASSTGGGVYEQYF; DNA: TGTGCCAGCAGTACAGGGGGGGGTGTATACGAGCAGTACTTC
J: TRBJ2-7; D: NA; V: TRBV28; size: NA; CDR3: CASSLLEFEVVGRQYF; DNA: TGTGCCAGCAGTTTATTGGAGTTCGAGGTTGTCGGTCGGCAGTACTTC
J: TRBJ1-4; D: TRBD1; V: TRBV19; size: few; CDR3: CASSHNRQGRREKLFF; DNA: TGTGCCAGTAGCCACAACCGACAGGGCCGAAGAGAAAAACTGTTTTTT
J: TRBJ1-3; D: TRBD1; V: TRBV9; size: NA; CDR3: CASTPNRGQGNTIYF; DNA: TGTGCCAGCACCCCCAACAGGGGGCAAGGAAACACCATATATTTT
J: TRBJ2-3; D: NA; V: TRBV2; size: once; CDR3: CASLGTLDTQYF; DNA: TGTGCCAGCCTCGGGACTTTGGATACGCAGTATTTT
J: TRBJ2-4; D: NA; V: TRBV28; size: NA; CDR3: CASSLMAPKNIQYF; DNA: TGTGCCAGCAGTTTAATGGCCCCCAAAAACATTCAGTACTTC
J: TRBJ1-2; D: TRBD1; V: TRBV6-1; size: NA; CDR3: CASSEATGDLSGYTF; DNA: TGTGCCAGCAGTGAAGCCACAGGGGACTTATCAGGCTACACCTTC
J: TRBJ2-2; D: NA; V: TRBV2; size: NA; CDR3: CATVTGSGEGGELFF; DNA: TGTGCCACCGTAACGGGGTCGGGAGAGGGCGGGGAGCTGTTTTTT
J: TRBJ2-2; D: NA; V: TRBV10-3; size: NA; CDR3: CAISTPLEGPGELFF; DNA: TGTGCCATCAGTACCCCCTTGGAGGGACCCGGGGAGCTGTTTTTT
J: TRBJ1-1; D: NA; V: TRBV29-1; size: NA; CDR3: CSVEGPGRGTEAFF; DNA: TGCAGCGTTGAAGGGCCGGGTCGGGGCACTGAAGCTTTCTTT
J: TRBJ1-1; D: NA; V: TRBV27; size: NA; CDR3: CASSLSPGFTEAFF; DNA: TGTGCCAGCAGTTTATCCCCGGGATTCACTGAAGCTTTCTTT
J: TRBJ2-5; D: NA; V: TRBV10-1; size: NA; CDR3: CASSASGLGKTQYF; DNA: TGCGCCAGCAGTGCCTCGGGACTTGGAAAGACCCAGTACTTC
J: TRBJ1-2; D: TRBD1; V: TRBV28; size: NA; CDR3: CASSSHLTGFYGYTF; DNA: TGTGCCAGCAGTTCCCACTTGACAGGGTTCTATGGCTACACCTTC
J: TRBJ1-6; D: TRBD1; V: TRBV27; size: NA; CDR3: CASSTTGGNSPLHF; DNA: TGTGCCAGCAGCACCACAGGGGGGAATTCACCCCTCCACTTT
J: TRBJ1-1; D: NA; V: TRBV4-3; size: NA; CDR3: CASSLQGGVTEAFF; DNA: TGCGCCAGCAGCCTTCAGGGAGGGGTCACTGAAGCTTTCTTT
J: TRBJ2-2; D: TRBD2; V: TRBV27; size: once; CDR3: CASRRGLAGGRTGELFF; DNA: TGTGCCAGCAGAAGGGGACTAGCGGGAGGGCGCACCGGGGAGCTGTTTTTT
J: TRBJ2-7; D: NA; V: TRBV5-6; size: NA; CDR3: CASSPGPLLEQYF; DNA: TGTGCCAGCAGCCCTGGTCCCCTACTGGAGCAGTACTTC
J: TRBJ2-5; D: NA; V: TRBV7-2; size: NA; CDR3: CASSPPSETQYF; DNA: TGTGCCAGCAGCCCGCCTAGCGAGACCCAGTACTTC
J: TRBJ2-1; D: TRBD2; V: TRBV18; size: NA; CDR3: CASSPLAGSSYNEQFF; DNA: TGTGCCAGCTCACCTTTAGCGGGAAGCTCCTACAATGAGCAGTTCTTC
J: TRBJ2-7; D: TRBD1; V: TRBV5-1; size: NA; CDR3: CASTQRGQGTYEQYF; DNA: TGCGCCAGCACCCAGCGGGGACAGGGAACCTACGAGCAGTACTTC
J: TRBJ1-1; D: NA; V: TRBV11-3; size: NA; CDR3: CASSLNQNTEAFF; DNA: TGTGCCAGCAGCTTAAATCAGAACACTGAAGCTTTCTTT
J: TRBJ2-7; D: TRBD2; V: TRBV11-2; size: NA; CDR3: CASSYSGGTYEQYF; DNA: TGTGCCAGCAGCTACTCGGGGGGGACCTACGAGCAGTACTTC
J: TRBJ2-2; D: NA; V: TRBV6-5; size: once; CDR3: CASSYSRDTGELFF; DNA: TGTGCCAGCAGTTACTCCCGGGACACCGGGGAGCTGTTTTTT
J: TRBJ1-1; D: NA; V: TRBV4-1; size: few; CDR3: CASSPILKTGEAFF; DNA: TGCGCCAGCAGCCCCATTTTGAAGACTGGCGAAGCTTTCTTT
J: TRBJ2-3; D: TRBD2; V: TRBV5-4; size: NA; CDR3: CASRGASRGGSGDTQYF; DNA: TGTGCCAGCAGGGGCGCGTCGCGGGGGGGCTCCGGAGATACGCAGTATTTT
J: TRBJ1-1; D: NA; V: TRBV7-8; size: NA; CDR3: CASSADSYTEAFF; DNA: TGTGCCAGCAGCGCAGACTCCTACACTGAAGCTTTCTTT
J: TRBJ2-7; D: NA; V: TRBV6-6; size: NA; CDR3: CASMSYEQYF; DNA: TGTGCCAGCATGAGCTACGAGCAGTACTTC
J: TRBJ1-2; D: TRBD1; V: TRBV2; size: few; CDR3: CASSAGTDTYGYTF; DNA: TGTGCCAGCAGCGCGGGGACAGATACGTATGGCTACACCTTC
J: TRBJ1-1; D: TRBD1; V: TRBV5-4; size: NA; CDR3: CASSLLTGVRGGTLNTEAFF; DNA: TGTGCCAGCAGCTTGTTAACAGGGGTCCGAGGGGGAACTCTGAACACTGAAGCTTTCTTT
J: TRBJ1-5; D: NA; V: TRBV28; size: NA; CDR3: CASSLRGLGNQPQHF; DNA: TGTGCCAGCAGTTTACGGGGTCTAGGGAATCAGCCCCAGCATTTT
J: TRBJ1-4; D: TRBD1; V: TRBV5-1; size: NA; CDR3: CASSSGQGNEKLFF; DNA: TGCGCCAGCAGCTCTGGACAGGGTAATGAAAAACTGTTTTTT
J: TRBJ1-6; D: NA; V: TRBV5-1; size: once; CDR3: CASSLDGGGDFNYSPLHF; DNA: TGCGCCAGCAGCTTGGATGGGGGCGGCGATTTCAATTACTCACCCCTCCACTTT
J: TRBJ1-5; D: NA; V: TRBV7-2; size: NA; CDR3: CASSSLNQPQHF; DNA: TGTGCCAGCAGCTCCCTAAATCAGCCCCAGCATTTT
J: TRBJ1-5; D: NA; V: TRBV6-1; size: NA; CDR3: CASSPDRYGQPQHF; DNA: TGTGCCAGCAGCCCCGACAGATACGGTCAGCCCCAGCATTTT
J: TRBJ2-1; D: TRBD2; V: TRBV27; size: NA; CDR3: CASSWTSGSNEQFF; DNA: TGTGCCAGCAGTTGGACTAGCGGGAGCAATGAGCAGTTCTTC
J: TRBJ2-1; D: TRBD1; V: TRBV4-3; size: NA; CDR3: CASSSPGQACISYNEQFF; DNA: TGCGCCAGCAGCTCGCCGGGACAGGCATGCATCTCCTACAATGAGCAGTTCTTC
J: TRBJ2-3; D: NA; V: TRBV11-2; size: NA; CDR3: CASSLDGSGSPTDTQYF; DNA: TGTGCCAGCAGCTTAGACGGTTCGGGGTCCCCCACAGATACGCAGTATTTT